This T cell receptor beta chain is from a study of blood T cells in healthy people across ages. Study details: Capture by template switching was about one barcoded beta molecule per two T cells.

The authors extracted at least 5 micrograms of total RNA per sample. From germline, CDR1 is SGHKS and CDR2 YYEKEE (reference sequence). The CDR3 has 13 amino acids. Trimming at V came to 0 bases and at J to 8 bases, leaving 2 bases not matched to a gene. Primed by a sample-barcoded 5' primer and a J-beta primer mix, a second PCR proceeded for 7 to 11 cycles. TCRdb re-derived calls from the 5' RACE reads in MiXCR, one entry per CDR3 protein. The sample consists of hundreds of thousands of distinct CDR3 sequences, nearly 25% of them appearing once. These data also formed part of another study, on T cells of mothers and their children.

The chain couples TRBV5-5 to TRBJ2-1; 7 nucleotides agree with TRBD2. The sequencing input was blood. The receptor comes from a boy under 18 in good health. This chain's CDR3 is CASSLAAGDEQFF. In nucleotides, the CDR3 is TGTGCCAGCAGCTTGGCTGCGGGAGATGAGCAGTTCTTC.